The 21 T cell receptor beta chains below come from one sample, sequenced in a study of CD8 T cells in Susac syndrome. Random-hexamer reverse transcription was applied to about 0.45 to 1 ug RNA. Each CDR3 protein is one row after TCRdb ran MiXCR on the immunoSEQ multiplex PCR reads. The sample carries more than 120,000 distinct CDR3 sequences, around 94% recorded once. The sequenced sample was CD4+ T cells from PBMCs. Receptors originate from a human donor in good health.

The chain's CDR3 is CASSPYAGLAAQETQYF. CDR3 DNA: TGTGCCAGCAGCCCCTACGCGGGACTAGCGGCCCAAGAGACCCAGTACTTC. The rearrangement uses TRBV3-1 and TRBJ2-5; TRBD2 agrees at 11 bases. CDR1 is LGHDT, CDR2 YNNKEL, per germline (reference sequence). This CDR3 comprises 17 residues. V gave up 4 bases and J gave up 1 base; unmatched junction bases: 8.

V is TRBV2 and J is TRBJ1-5; D not resolved. CDR1 is SNHLY and CDR2 is FYNNEI in the germline V gene. The CDR3 has 14 amino acids. V was cut by 5 bases and J by 2 bases, with 10 bases left in between. The CDR3 sequence: CASSLERGNQPQHF. The CDR3 DNA sequence: TGTGCCAGCAGTTTGGAAAGGGGCAATCAGCCCCAGCATTTT.

The CDR3 bases are TGTGCCAGCAGCTTAGTTCCCCAGGGGACGAACACTGAAGCTTTCTTT. Translated: CASSLVPQGTNTEAFF. The J gene is TRBJ1-1, the V gene TRBV13, with a possible D match to TRBD1 (6 bases). Trimming removed 1 base at V and 1 base at J, with 13 bases between. The CDR3 totals 16 residues. The V gene's germline CDR1 is PRHDT and CDR2 FYEKMQ (reference sequence).

This chain uses TRBV19 with TRBJ2-6, with D unclear. The CDR3 consists of 13 residues. The germline V gene encodes CDR1 LNHDA and CDR2 SQIVND (reference sequence). V was pared by 3 bases and J by 4 bases, with 4 bases between. Written as DNA, the CDR3 is TGTGCCAGTAGTATCACAGGGGCCAACGTCCTGACTTTC. Its translation is CASSITGANVLTF.

The rearrangement uses TRBV4-1 and TRBJ1-2, with TRBD1 matching over 10 bases. The CDR3 is 18 amino acids. In germline, CDR1 is MGHRA, CDR2 YSYEKL. Trimming took 0 bases from V and 8 from J; bases not matched to a gene: 15. The CDR3 DNA reads as TGCGCCAGCAGCCAAGAAGGCGGACAGGGGGTGACCTTAGGGGGCTACACCTTC. It is translated as CASSQEGGQGVTLGGYTF.

CDR3 in amino acids: CASSRPPTSGSIYEQYF. DNA of the CDR3: TGCGCCAGCAGCCGACCCCCGACTAGCGGGAGTATCTACGAGCAGTACTTC. This chain connects TRBV4-1 to TRBJ2-7; 12 bases are shared with TRBD2. The CDR3 covers 17 residues. V dropped 4 bases and J dropped 3; count of bases not matched to a gene: 10. Germline V lookup: CDR1 MGHRA, CDR2 YSYEKL.

The V call is TRBV3-1, the J call TRBJ2-7; 7 nucleotides align to TRBD2. Trimming at V came to 3 bases and at J to 6 bases, leaving 8 bases not matched to a gene. The CDR3 runs 14 residues. Per germline, CDR1 LGHDT and CDR2 YNNKEL (reference sequence). For the CDR3, the DNA is TGTGCCAGCAGCCACCAGGGATGGGAGGGCGAGCAGTACTTC. Encoded protein: CASSHQGWEGEQYF.

The CDR3 DNA is TGTGCCATCAAAGGGACAGGGGCAGATACGCAGTATTTT. Amino acid sequence: CAIKGTGADTQYF. The chain employs TRBV10-3 and TRBJ2-3; TRBD1 agrees at 10 bases. The CDR3 extends over 13 amino acids. Germline V lookup: CDR1 ENHRY, CDR2 SYGVKD. V lost 7 bases, J lost 4 bases, and 2 bases stayed unmatched.

This clonotype is a singleton in its sample. This chain joins TRBV20-1 and TRBJ2-5; D perhaps matches TRBD2 (5 bases). V lost 5 bases and J lost 5, with 21 bases in between. CDR1 is DFQATT and CDR2 is SNEGSKA in the germline V gene (reference sequence). The CDR3 has 15 amino acids. The CDR3 DNA reads as TGCAGTGCTTCGAGACCCGCGGGTCGTCATGAGACCCAGTACTTC. This codes for CSASRPAGRHETQYF.

The chain couples TRBV5-4 to TRBJ2-1; the D gene is possibly TRBD2 (6 bases). The V gene lost 1 base and the J gene lost 4 bases, with 12 bases spanning the gap. Per germline, CDR1 SGHNT and CDR2 YYREEE (reference sequence). The CDR3 is 15 residues long. DNA for the CDR3: TGTGCCAGCAGCTTGATAACTAGCCGATACAATGAGCAGTTCTTC. It specifies CASSLITSRYNEQFF.

This chain uses TRBV15 with TRBJ1-5; 7 nucleotides match TRBD1. Trimming removed 0 bases from V and 10 bases from J; junction bases left unmatched: 3. CDR1 is LNHNV, CDR2 YYDKDF, per germline (reference sequence). This CDR3 has 13 residues. The CDR3 loop is CATSRDRTGPQHF. The CDR3 DNA is TGTGCCACCAGCAGAGATCGGACAGGACCCCAGCATTTT.

The chain links TRBV5-6 to TRBJ1-1; D is ambiguous. The ends were cut back, 4 bases at V and 5 bases at J, with 15 bases in the middle. The CDR3 contains 14 residues. The germline V gene has CDR1 SGHDT and CDR2 YYEEEE. For the CDR3, the DNA is TGTGCCAGCAGCAGACCGGGCGCTTGGACTGAAGCTTTCTTT. Protein product: CASSRPGAWTEAFF.

This clonotype was picked up one time. This chain connects TRBV20-1 to TRBJ1-3; 10 nucleotides match TRBD1. CDR3 length: 17 residues. Per the germline V gene, CDR1 is DFQATT and CDR2 is SNEGSKA (reference sequence). The J segment lost 0 bases and the V segment lost 6 bases, leaving 11 bases of the junction unmatched. CDR3 in DNA: TGCAGTGCCGATACCCGACAGGGGGCAAGCTCTGGAAACACCATATATTTT. It is translated as CSADTRQGASSGNTIYF.

This sequence joins TRBV13 and TRBJ1-1; tentative D call: TRBD1 (6 bases). V lost 2 bases and J lost 2, with 15 bases in between. Germline lookup yields CDR1 PRHDT and CDR2 FYEKMQ (reference sequence). The length of the CDR3 is 16 residues. This CDR3 reads CASSLPRQAFNTEAFF. The DNA for the CDR3 is TGTGCCAGCAGCTTACCGAGACAGGCTTTTAACACTGAAGCTTTCTTT.

The chain links TRBV5-6 to TRBJ2-5; TRBD1 or TRBD2 may be the D gene (6 bases each). The CDR3 contains 15 residues. Trimming removed 4 bases from V and 4 bases from J, with 17 bases in between. Germline V gives CDR1 SGHDT, CDR2 YYEEEE. The CDR3 bases are TGTGCCAGCAGCCCAAGGGGGAGGCCGGGAGAGACCCAGTACTTC. It is translated as CASSPRGRPGETQYF.

In its sample, this clonotype was seen once. V gene TRBV2 combines with J gene TRBJ2-1; perhaps TRBD2 as D (6 bases). With 7 bases removed from V and 8 bases from J, the gap between germline ends came to 18 bases. Germline V lookup: CDR1 SNHLY, CDR2 FYNNEI. This CDR3 region has 14 residues. In DNA form, the CDR3 reads TGTGCCAGCACCGCAGCGGGCTCAAGGGATGAGCAGTTCTTC. The encoded protein is CASTAAGSRDEQFF. The whole variable domain, filled in from reference TRBV2 and TRBJ2-1, reads EPEVTQTPSHQVTQMGQEVILRCVPISNHLYFYWYRQILGQKVEFLVSFYNNEISEKSEIFDDQFSVERPDGSNFTLKIRSTKLEDSAMYFCASTAAGSRDEQFFGPGTRLTVL.

The chain links TRBV9 to TRBJ2-1, with 8 bases matching TRBD1. Germline loops: CDR1 SGDLS, CDR2 YYNGEE. The ends lost 4 bases at V and 9 bases at J; junction bases unmatched: 9. CDR3 size: 14 residues. DNA of the CDR3: TGTGCCAGCAGCCCCAGGACAGGGTGGGGTGAGCAGTTCTTC. Its protein is CASSPRTGWGEQFF.

The chain has TRBV3-1 and TRBJ1-2; D gene unclear. CDR3 size: 11 residues. The germline V and J ends were trimmed by 8 bases and 4 bases, with 8 bases remaining between them. Germline CDR1 reads LGHDT; CDR2 reads YNNKEL (reference sequence). Here the CDR3 reads CASLGAYGYTF. For the CDR3, the DNA is TGTGCCAGCCTCGGCGCCTATGGCTACACCTTC.

The CDR3 region is CSACGGRTSYEQYF. CDR3 DNA sequence: TGCAGCGCCTGCGGGGGACGGACCTCCTACGAGCAGTACTTC. The chain carries TRBV29-1 and TRBJ2-7, with 7 positions matching TRBD2. The CDR3 length is 14 residues. Germline V lookup: CDR1 SQVTM, CDR2 ANQGSEA. Trimming removed 7 bases from V and 0 bases from J; junction bases left unmatched: 9.

This clonotype appeared a few times. The chain links TRBV6-2 or TRBV6-3 to TRBJ1-1; D perhaps matches TRBD1 (5 bases). Looked up from germline, CDR1 is MNHEY and CDR2 is SVGEGT. The CDR3 totals 11 residues. V dropped 5 bases and J dropped 6 bases, with 7 bases sitting between them. CDR3 residues: CASSRGSEAFF. CDR3 bases: TGTGCCAGCAGTCGGGGCTCTGAAGCTTTCTTT.

The rearrangement uses TRBV7-2 and TRBJ2-6; D ambiguous. The CDR3 totals 14 residues. The V end was cut by 4 bases, the J end by 0 bases, with 4 bases between. Per the germline V gene, CDR1 is SGHTA and CDR2 is FQGNSA. In nucleotides, the CDR3 is TGTGCCAGCAGCTCCTTCTCTGGGGCCAACGTCCTGACTTTC. Translation: CASSSFSGANVLTF. The complete variable domain, with remaining parts taken from reference TRBV7-2 and TRBJ2-6, reads GAGVSQSPSNKVTEKGKDVELRCDPISGHTALYWYRQSLGQGLEFLIYFQGNSAPDKSGLPSDRFSAERTGGSVSTLTIQRTQQEDSAVYLCASSSFSGANVLTFGAGSRLTVL.